These T cell receptor beta chains were read from a single sample in a study of metastatic and nonmetastatic thyroid tumors. MiXCR re-clonotyped the PCR reads for TCRdb. The sample yields 29,000 or so clones, 4% to 5% seen once. The sequenced material came from blood. All receptors come from a female donor with papillary thyroid cancer or a benign thyroid nodule (not recorded which). Some clones in this sample may be carry-over from other donors' samples. Each CDR3 is given without its conserved first and last residue. Each record gives: CDR3 length, V gene, CDR3 protein.

len: 15
v_gene: TRBV9
CDR3aa: ASSSTTLGSDNSPLH

len: 11
v_gene: TRBV19
CDR3aa: ASSRAGNSPLH

len: 10
v_gene: TRBV6-2/TRBV6-3
CDR3aa: ASRDRVGEQY

len: 11
v_gene: TRBV19
CDR3aa: ASTTSPVYGYT

len: 13
v_gene: TRBV14
CDR3aa: ASRRAGGTYNEQF

len: 14
v_gene: TRBV15
CDR3aa: ATSRNLPGGGGELF

len: 12
v_gene: TRBV20-1
CDR3aa: SDLNSFRYNEQF

len: 13
v_gene: TRBV6-2/TRBV6-3
CDR3aa: ASSEGTGGVQPQH

len: 12
v_gene: TRBV6-1
CDR3aa: ASSVWSTGNTIY

len: 13
v_gene: TRBV7-9
CDR3aa: ASLAAGTPIYEQY

len: 12
v_gene: TRBV27
CDR3aa: ASSGTVNTWELF

len: 11
v_gene: TRBV11-2
CDR3aa: ASSLSSVHEQY

len: 11
v_gene: TRBV7-3
CDR3aa: ASSLTVDNEQF

len: 13
v_gene: TRBV27
CDR3aa: ASRSGQNPAYEQY

len: 12
v_gene: TRBV24-1
CDR3aa: ATSDGQVNQPQH

len: 13
v_gene: TRBV6-2/TRBV6-3
CDR3aa: ASSYLAVPNTEAF